This passage covers 10 T cell receptor beta chains from one sample sequenced in a study of blood T cell repertoires in COVID-19. The repertoire was sequenced with immunoSEQ multiplex PCR; TCRdb's copy has only in-frame clones and lacks some. Here the sample spans roughly 150,000 clones, 85% being singletons. Specimen: peripheral blood. Every receptor here comes from a woman of 80 years or more with COVID-19, enrolled during active disease.

The chain employs TRBV3-1 (or the pseudogene TRBV3-2) and TRBJ1-2; 9 bases agree with TRBD1. This CDR3 is built from 19 residues. V was pared by 3 bases and J by 4 bases, with 18 bases of the junction left unmatched. The germline V gene has CDR1 LGHDT and CDR2 YNNKEL (reference sequence). This chain's CDR3 is CASSQATGTGFSAGYGYTF. The CDR3 DNA is TGTGCCAGCAGCCAGGCCACCGGGACAGGGTTCTCGGCGGGCTATGGCTACACCTTC.

The rearrangement links TRBV19 to TRBJ2-6, with no clear D. Deletions cut 4 bases from V and 0 bases from J, with 13 bases between. This CDR3 has 17 residues. CDR1 LNHDA and CDR2 SQIVND come from the germline V gene (reference sequence). The CDR3 region is CASSRVAGYSGANVLTF. The CDR3 region has the DNA TGTGCCAGTAGTAGAGTGGCAGGCTACTCTGGGGCCAACGTCCTGACTTTC. Using reference TRBV19 and TRBJ2-6 for the parts outside the CDR3, the full variable domain is DGGITQSPKYLFRKEGQNVTLSCEQNLNHDAMYWYRQDPGQGLRLIYYSQIVNDFQKGDIAEGYSVSREKKESFPLTVTSAQKNPTAFYLCASSRVAGYSGANVLTFGAGSRLTVL.

This clone was seen a handful of times. This rearrangement joins TRBV7-9 to TRBJ1-5; D possibly corresponds to TRBD1 (5 bases). The CDR3 sequence is 14 residues long. Germline CDR1 is SEHNR and CDR2 is FQNEAQ (reference sequence). V lost 6 bases and J lost 7, with 16 bases in between. The CDR3: CASSKDSREQPQHF. As DNA, the CDR3 is TGTGCCAGCAGTAAAGACAGTCGGGAGCAGCCCCAGCATTTT.

This sequence joins TRBV7-8 and TRBJ1-6; D unclear. This CDR3 comprises 14 residues. Deletions cut 2 bases from V and 12 bases from J, with 14 bases between. Germline lookup yields CDR1 SGHVS and CDR2 FQNEAQ. For the CDR3, the DNA is TGTGCCAGCAGCTTATTGAGGGCCAAGGGACCCCTCCACTTT. It translates to CASSLLRAKGPLHF.

CDR3 sequence reads: CASSPAGGPYNEQFF. CDR3 coding DNA: TGTGCCAGCAGTCCAGCGGGAGGGCCCTACAATGAGCAGTTCTTC. The chain links TRBV28 to TRBJ2-1, with 10 bases aligning to TRBD2. Unmatched junction bases numbered 3, after V lost 5 bases and J lost 2 bases. The germline gives CDR1 MDHEN, CDR2 SYDVKM. The CDR3 has 15 residues.

This chain joins TRBV7-9 and TRBJ2-5; no clear D gene. CDR3 length: 15 residues. Trimming took 2 bases from V and 1 from J, leaving 11 bases between them. Germline CDR1 reads SEHNR; CDR2 reads FQNEAQ (reference sequence). The DNA for the CDR3 is TGTGCCAGCAGCTTAATTTCCCCGCGCCAAGAGACCCAGTACTTC. The encoded protein is CASSLISPRQETQYF.

The genes are TRBV6-7 and TRBJ2-3; D not resolved. TRBV6-7 is given ORF status, its function remaining uncertain. The V and J ends lost 6 bases and 2 bases respectively, with 18 bases between them. This CDR3 spans 16 amino acids. The CDR3 spells CASRPPTTKHTDTQYF. CDR3 sequence (DNA): TGTGCCAGCAGACCCCCAACAACAAAACACACAGATACGCAGTATTTT.

The chain is built from TRBV19 and TRBJ2-1; 8 nucleotides align to TRBD2. This CDR3 is built from 14 residues. Germline CDR1 reads LNHDA; CDR2 reads SQIVND (reference sequence). The J segment lost 8 bases and the V segment lost 4 bases, leaving 7 bases of the junction unmatched. The DNA for the CDR3 is TGTGCCAGTAGTACAGGACTAGCTGTGTATGAGCAGTTCTTC. Protein product: CASSTGLAVYEQFF.

The rearrangement uses TRBV19 and TRBJ1-5; no clear D. The V end was cut by 7 bases, the J end by 2 bases, with 12 bases between. There are 14 residues in the CDR3. Germline V lookup: CDR1 LNHDA, CDR2 SQIVND (reference sequence). Here the CDR3 DNA reads TGTGCCAGTAAGGCCAGGCGTGGCAATCAGCCCCAGCATTTT. Its protein product is CASKARRGNQPQHF.

The V gene is TRBV19, the J gene TRBJ1-5; no clear D gene. The CDR3 spans 13 residues. The V gene's germline CDR1 is LNHDA and CDR2 SQIVND (reference sequence). The V gene lost 5 bases and the J gene lost 4 bases, with 9 bases spanning the gap. CDR3 sequence reads: CASSPLMNQPQHF. The CDR3 nucleotides are TGTGCCAGTAGTCCCCTTATGAATCAGCCCCAGCATTTT. Full variable domain (outside the CDR3, taken from reference TRBV19 and TRBJ1-5): DGGITQSPKYLFRKEGQNVTLSCEQNLNHDAMYWYRQDPGQGLRLIYYSQIVNDFQKGDIAEGYSVSREKKESFPLTVTSAQKNPTAFYLCASSPLMNQPQHFGDGTRLSIL.